The 25 T cell receptor beta chains presented below share a single source sample, sequenced in a study of shared clonotypes between healthy human individuals. Generated by immunoSEQ multiplex PCR, the TCRdb table keeps only in-frame clones and is missing some. The table has fewer than 3 million clones, about nine tenths seen once. The specimen sequenced was naive CD4+ T cells from PBMCs. The subset here: CD45RA+ positively selected. The receptor set was obtained from a young man in good health. Some clones in this sample may be carry-over from other donors' samples.

The chain links TRBV18 to TRBJ2-1; D gene unclear. There are 15 residues in the CDR3. V was pared by 2 bases and J by 2 bases, with 10 bases between. Germline CDR1 is KGHSH and CDR2 is LQKENI. The CDR3 region is CASSPSSPTYNEQFF. The CDR3 nucleotides are TGTGCCAGCTCACCAAGTAGCCCAACCTACAATGAGCAGTTCTTC. The complete variable domain, with remaining parts taken from reference TRBV18 and TRBJ2-1, reads NAGVMQNPRHLVRRRGQEARLRCSPMKGHSHVYWYRQLPEEGLKFMVYLQKENIIDESGMPKERFSAEFPKEGPSILRIQQVVRGDSAAYFCASSPSSPTYNEQFFGPGTRLTVL.

The V gene is TRBV6-1, the J gene TRBJ1-3, with 9 positions matching TRBD1. Trimming cost V 7 bases and J 8 bases; bases outside gene matches: 12. Germline-derived CDR1 and CDR2 are MNHNS and SASEGT. The CDR3 is made up of 15 amino acids. The CDR3 here is CASIPEGTGRHTIYF. CDR3 sequence (DNA): TGTGCCAGCATTCCAGAAGGGACAGGGAGACACACCATATATTTT.

V usage is TRBV28 and J usage is TRBJ1-1; possibly TRBD1 for D (6 bases). Germline-derived CDR1 and CDR2 are MDHEN and SYDVKM. The CDR3 is made up of 15 amino acids. The ends were cut back, 1 base at V and 5 bases at J, with 14 bases in the middle. CDR3 region: CASSLLGGEETEAFF. Here the CDR3 DNA reads TGTGCCAGCAGTTTATTAGGGGGGGAGGAAACTGAAGCTTTCTTT.

This clone was found once. V usage is TRBV15 and J usage is TRBJ1-3; D gene uncertain. The length of the CDR3 is 15 residues. Trimming cost V 0 bases and J 2 bases, with 8 bases left between them. Germline V gene lookup returns CDR1 LNHNV and CDR2 YYDKDF (reference sequence). CDR3: CATSRDRVTGNTIYF. CDR3 in DNA: TGTGCCACCAGCAGAGATCGGGTCACTGGAAACACCATATATTTT.

V and J are TRBV19 and TRBJ2-2; 10 bases line up with TRBD2. This CDR3 region has 16 residues. With 5 bases clipped from V and 2 bases from J, the junction kept 5 bases outside the gene matches. Per the germline V gene, CDR1 is LNHDA and CDR2 is SQIVND (reference sequence). CDR3 amino acids: CASSGRLAGNTGELFF. For the CDR3, the DNA is TGTGCCAGTAGTGGGCGACTAGCGGGTAACACCGGGGAGCTGTTTTTT.

The rearrangement links TRBV6-5 to TRBJ2-7; 7 nucleotides align to TRBD1. Germline CDR1 is MNHEY and CDR2 is SVGAGI. V was pared by 7 bases and J by 4 bases, with 7 bases of the junction left unmatched. The CDR3 sequence is 13 residues long. The DNA of the CDR3 is TGTGCCAGCATGCGACAGGGTGTTTACGAGCAGTACTTC. Translating it yields CASMRQGVYEQYF.

The CDR3 region has the DNA TGTGCCAGCAGCTTACAGGGGGCTACCTACGAGCAGTACTTC. Its translation is CASSLQGATYEQYF. The chain joins TRBV7-2 to TRBJ2-7; the match to TRBD1 covers 8 bases. V lost 2 bases to trimming and J lost 2 bases; unmatched junction nucleotides: 2. This CDR3 is built from 14 residues. CDR1 is SGHTA, CDR2 FQGNSA, per germline.

The chain recombines TRBV4-1 with TRBJ2-2, with 11 bases identical to TRBD2. The J segment lost 4 bases and the V segment lost 3 bases, leaving 7 bases of the junction unmatched. The CDR3 is 17 residues long. Germline assignment: CDR1 MGHRA and CDR2 YSYEKL. CDR3 in DNA: TGCGCCAGCAGCCAGCTTAGCGGGAGGGCCCCCACCGGGGAGCTGTTTTTT. It encodes CASSQLSGRAPTGELFF.

This chain uses TRBV27 with TRBJ2-7; 11 positions agree with TRBD2. The CDR3 consists of 17 residues. From germline, CDR1 is MNHEY and CDR2 SMNVEV (reference sequence). V was clipped by 3 bases and J by 7 bases; unmatched bases: 14. The chain's CDR3 is CASSLGIVTSGIPEQYF. The CDR3 DNA is TGTGCCAGCAGTTTGGGAATCGTGACTAGCGGGATCCCAGAGCAGTACTTC.

The rearrangement joins TRBV19 to TRBJ1-5, with D unresolved. Germline V gives CDR1 LNHDA, CDR2 SQIVND (reference sequence). Trimming stripped 6 bases from V and 2 bases from J, with 8 bases between. This CDR3 comprises 13 residues. Here the CDR3 reads CASSRRGNQPQHF. In DNA, the CDR3 is TGTGCCAGTAGCCGACGGGGCAATCAGCCCCAGCATTTT.

Concerning this clone itself: Other DNA sequences in this sample translate to the same CDR3. J is TRBJ2-1 and V is TRBV5-1; 12 bases align to TRBD2. Germline CDR1 is SGHRS and CDR2 is YFSETQ. This CDR3 contains 17 residues. The trim removed 4 bases at V and 4 bases at J, leaving 9 bases unmatched. This CDR3 is CASSLDLLAGGYNEQFF. The CDR3 DNA is TGCGCCAGCAGCCTAGACCTACTAGCGGGAGGATACAATGAGCAGTTCTTC.

V is TRBV2 and J is TRBJ1-2; D not certain. Germline V gene sequence: CDR1 SNHLY, CDR2 FYNNEI. The CDR3 runs 11 residues. V lost 4 bases and J 8 bases, leaving 8 bases between the germline ends. The CDR3 here is CASSGDRGYTF. For the CDR3, the DNA is TGTGCCAGCAGTGGGGATAGGGGCTACACCTTC.

The chain uses TRBV6-1 and TRBJ2-3; D not resolved. Germline loops: CDR1 MNHNS, CDR2 SASEGT. With 7 bases removed from V and 0 bases from J, the gap between germline ends came to 11 bases. The CDR3 sequence is 14 residues long. The CDR3 region is CASTDPGSTDTQYF. The CDR3 DNA reads as TGTGCCAGCACCGATCCCGGGAGCACAGATACGCAGTATTTT.

This rearrangement joins TRBV2 to TRBJ1-2, with TRBD1 identical over 7 bases. J gave up 4 bases and V 3 bases, and 2 bases lay outside the gene matches. Germline V gene data show CDR1 as SNHLY and CDR2 as FYNNEI. The CDR3 spans 13 residues. The CDR3 nucleotides are TGTGCCAGCAGTGACAGGGGGGCCTATGGCTACACCTTC. It specifies CASSDRGAYGYTF.

This sequence joins TRBV9 and TRBJ2-3; D is perhaps TRBD1 or TRBD2 (5 bases each). V was pared by 0 bases and J by 2 bases, with 7 bases between. The V gene's germline CDR1 is SGDLS and CDR2 YYNGEE. The CDR3 extends over 14 amino acids. CDR3 in DNA: TGTGCCAGCAGCGTAGCAGGGACCACAGATACGCAGTATTTT. Its protein product is CASSVAGTTDTQYF.

The chain couples TRBV28 to TRBJ2-3; no reliable D call. This CDR3 contains 15 residues. Germline V gene data show CDR1 as MDHEN and CDR2 as SYDVKM. Trimming removed 7 bases from V and 0 bases from J, with 14 bases in between. The CDR3 DNA follows: TGTGCCAGCACCCCCCCAAGGTTTAGCACAGATACGCAGTATTTT. This gives the protein CASTPPRFSTDTQYF.

The gene calls are TRBV7-9 and TRBJ2-2; unclear D gene. V lost 5 bases and J 5 bases, leaving 15 bases between the germline ends. The V gene's germline CDR1 is SEHNR and CDR2 FQNEAQ (reference sequence). The length of the CDR3 is 15 residues. Here the CDR3 reads CASSGTKSRTGELFF. Written as DNA, the CDR3 is TGTGCCAGCAGCGGTACAAAGAGTAGGACCGGGGAGCTGTTTTTT.

This chain joins TRBV4-1 and TRBJ1-4; TRBD1 is a possible D gene (6 bases). The CDR3 loop spans 18 amino acids. Deletions cut 1 base from V and 0 bases from J, with 15 bases between. Germline CDR1 and CDR2: MGHRA and YSYEKL. DNA for the CDR3: TGCGCCAGCAGCCAAGTGAGGACAGCCGAGGCAACTAATGAAAAACTGTTTTTT. Translating gives CASSQVRTAEATNEKLFF.

The chain employs TRBV18 and TRBJ1-1; D ambiguous. The V gene lost 3 bases and the J gene lost 1 base, with 12 bases spanning the gap. This CDR3 region has 15 residues. Per the germline V gene, CDR1 is KGHSH and CDR2 is LQKENI. This CDR3 is CASSPYSGENTEAFF. The CDR3, as DNA: TGTGCCAGCTCACCGTATTCCGGGGAGAACACTGAAGCTTTCTTT.

V and J are TRBV28 and TRBJ2-3; 10 nucleotides align to TRBD2. This CDR3 comprises 16 residues. V trimming: 3 bases; J trimming: 6 bases; junction bases outside the gene matches: 9. Germline V gene sequence: CDR1 MDHEN, CDR2 SYDVKM. The chain's CDR3 is CASSFMASGSPDTQYF. The CDR3 nucleotides read TGTGCCAGCAGTTTCATGGCTAGCGGGAGTCCCGATACGCAGTATTTT.

This chain connects TRBV5-1 to TRBJ2-1; 10 bases map to TRBD1. The CDR3 runs to 16 residues. Germline CDR1 is SGHRS and CDR2 is YFSETQ. The V and J ends lost 0 bases and 8 bases, in that order; junction bases with no gene match: 8. The CDR3 DNA is TGCGCCAGCAGCTTGGCTCCGGGGACAGGGGCTTATGAGCAGTTCTTC. Translating it yields CASSLAPGTGAYEQFF.

The chain has TRBV5-1 and TRBJ2-2, with unresolved D. Germline values: CDR1 SGHRS, CDR2 YFSETQ. V gave up 1 base and J gave up 7 bases, with 14 bases separating them. The CDR3 consists of 15 residues. CDR3 amino acids: CASSLSQAIGGELFF. The CDR3 DNA reads TGCGCCAGCAGCTTGTCCCAGGCGATCGGCGGGGAGCTGTTTTTT.

The chain combines TRBV15 with TRBJ1-2, with D perhaps TRBD1 (5 bases). The germline CDR1 and CDR2 sequences are LNHNV and YYDKDF (reference sequence). The CDR3 runs 13 residues. Trimming stripped 3 bases from V and 5 bases from J, with 10 bases between. The CDR3 region is CATSSGTGYGYTF. DNA for the CDR3: TGTGCCACCAGCAGCGGGACCGGGTATGGCTACACCTTC.

The chain carries TRBV5-1 and TRBJ1-1; no reliable D call. V lost 4 bases to trimming and J lost 4 bases, with 14 bases between them. The germline V gene has CDR1 SGHRS and CDR2 YFSETQ. This CDR3 spans 14 amino acids. The CDR3 protein is CASSHPARGTEAFF. DNA of the CDR3: TGCGCCAGCAGCCACCCCGCCCGGGGCACTGAAGCTTTCTTT.

With respect to this clone: This CDR3 is also generated by other DNA sequences in the sample. V is TRBV28 and J is TRBJ1-2; a weak D match, TRBD1 (5 bases). The germline V gene has CDR1 MDHEN and CDR2 SYDVKM. The CDR3 runs 14 residues. The V end was cut by 2 bases, the J end by 2 bases, with 9 bases between. CDR3 region: CASSLLGGNYGYTF. CDR3 nucleotide sequence: TGTGCCAGCAGTTTACTTGGGGGGAACTATGGCTACACCTTC.